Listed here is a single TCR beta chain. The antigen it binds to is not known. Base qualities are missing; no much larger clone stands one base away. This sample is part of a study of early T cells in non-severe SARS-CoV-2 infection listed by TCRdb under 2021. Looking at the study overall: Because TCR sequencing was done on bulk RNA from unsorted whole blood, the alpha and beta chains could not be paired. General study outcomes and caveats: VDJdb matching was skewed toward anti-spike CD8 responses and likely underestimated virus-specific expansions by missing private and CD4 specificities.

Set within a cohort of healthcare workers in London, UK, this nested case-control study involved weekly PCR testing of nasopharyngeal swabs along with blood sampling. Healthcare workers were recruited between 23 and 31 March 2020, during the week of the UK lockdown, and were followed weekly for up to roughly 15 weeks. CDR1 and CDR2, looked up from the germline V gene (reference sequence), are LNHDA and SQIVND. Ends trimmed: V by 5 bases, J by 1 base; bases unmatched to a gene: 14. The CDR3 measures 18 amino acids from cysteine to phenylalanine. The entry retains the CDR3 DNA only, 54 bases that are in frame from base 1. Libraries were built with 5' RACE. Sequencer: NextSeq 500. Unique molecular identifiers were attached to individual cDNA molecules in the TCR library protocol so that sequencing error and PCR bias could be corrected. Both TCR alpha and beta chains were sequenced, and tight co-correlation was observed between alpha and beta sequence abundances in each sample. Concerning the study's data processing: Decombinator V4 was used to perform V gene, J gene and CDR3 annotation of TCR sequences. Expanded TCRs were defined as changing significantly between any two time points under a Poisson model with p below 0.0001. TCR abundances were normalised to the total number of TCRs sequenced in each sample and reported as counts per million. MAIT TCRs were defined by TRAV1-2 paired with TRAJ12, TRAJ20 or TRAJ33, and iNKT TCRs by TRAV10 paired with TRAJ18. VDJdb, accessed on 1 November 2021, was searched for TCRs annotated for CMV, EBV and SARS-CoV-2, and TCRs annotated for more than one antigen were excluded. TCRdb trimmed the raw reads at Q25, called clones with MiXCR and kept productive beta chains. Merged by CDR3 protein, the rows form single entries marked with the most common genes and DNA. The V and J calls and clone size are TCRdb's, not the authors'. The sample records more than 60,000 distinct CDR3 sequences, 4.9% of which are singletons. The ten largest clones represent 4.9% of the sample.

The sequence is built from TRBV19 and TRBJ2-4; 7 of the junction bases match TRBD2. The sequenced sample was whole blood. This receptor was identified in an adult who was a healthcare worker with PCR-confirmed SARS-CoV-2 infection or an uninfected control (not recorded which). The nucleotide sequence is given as TGTGCCAGTAGTGATCGGGACGGAACACTAGCGGCCAAAAACATTCAGTACTTC. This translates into CASSDRDGTLAAKNIQYF.